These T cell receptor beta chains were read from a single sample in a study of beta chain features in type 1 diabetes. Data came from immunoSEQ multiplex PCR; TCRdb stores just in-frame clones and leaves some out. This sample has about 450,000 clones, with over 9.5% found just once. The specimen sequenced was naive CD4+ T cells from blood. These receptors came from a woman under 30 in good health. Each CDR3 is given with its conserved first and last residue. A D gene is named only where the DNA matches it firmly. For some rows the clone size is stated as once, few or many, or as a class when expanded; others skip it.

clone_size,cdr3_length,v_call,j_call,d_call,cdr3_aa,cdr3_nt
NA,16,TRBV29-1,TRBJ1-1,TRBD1,CSVEDRGEARDTEAFF,TGCAGCGTCGAGGACAGGGGGGAAGCCCGGGACACTGAAGCTTTCTTT
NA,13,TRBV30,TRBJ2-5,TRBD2,CAHRLAGVETQYF,TGTGCCCATAGACTAGCGGGAGTGGAGACCCAGTACTTC
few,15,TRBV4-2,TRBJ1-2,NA,CASSQEPKGGYGYTF,TGTGCCAGCAGCCAAGAACCAAAGGGGGGCTATGGCTACACCTTC
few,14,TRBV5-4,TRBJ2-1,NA,CASSPRQVYNEQFF,TGTGCCAGCAGCCCTCGACAGGTCTACAATGAGCAGTTCTTC
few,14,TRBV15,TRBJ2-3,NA,CATSPRGGTDTQYF,TGTGCCACCAGTCCGAGGGGGGGCACAGATACGCAGTATTTT
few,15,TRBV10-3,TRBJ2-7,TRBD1,CAISMTGGAVNEQYF,TGTGCCATCAGTATGACAGGGGGAGCGGTAAACGAGCAGTACTTC
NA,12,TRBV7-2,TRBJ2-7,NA,CASSPSSYEQYF,TGTGCCAGCAGCCCTAGCTCCTACGAGCAGTACTTC
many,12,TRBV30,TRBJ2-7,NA,CACALGNYEQYF,TGTGCCTGTGCCCTGGGGAACTACGAGCAGTACTTC
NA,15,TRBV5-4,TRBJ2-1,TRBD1,CASSFWDRGYNEQFF,TGTGCCAGCAGCTTTTGGGACAGGGGTTACAATGAGCAGTTCTTC
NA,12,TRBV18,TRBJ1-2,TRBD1,CASSPGQEGYTF,TGTGCCAGCTCACCCGGACAGGAGGGCTACACCTTC
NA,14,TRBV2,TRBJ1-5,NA,CASSATGEDQPQHF,TGTGCCAGCAGTGCTACAGGAGAGGATCAGCCCCAGCATTTT
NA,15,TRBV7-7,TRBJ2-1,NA,CASSFAGSSYNEQFF,TGTGCTAGCAGCTTTGCGGGGAGCTCCTACAATGAGCAGTTCTTC
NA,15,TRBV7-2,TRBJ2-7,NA,CASSSASTGPYEQYF,TGTGCCAGCAGCTCCGCTTCGACAGGTCCCTACGAGCAGTACTTC
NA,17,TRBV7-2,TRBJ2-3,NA,CASSLTAGSGPTDTQYF,TGTGCCAGCAGCTTAACAGCGGGCTCCGGACCAACAGATACGCAGTATTTT
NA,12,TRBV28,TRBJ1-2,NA,CASIAGPYGYTF,TGTGCCAGCATTGCAGGACCCTATGGCTACACCTTC
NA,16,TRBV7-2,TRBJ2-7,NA,CASSLQLVGGPYEQYF,TGTGCCAGCAGCTTACAACTAGTGGGAGGTCCCTACGAGCAGTACTTC
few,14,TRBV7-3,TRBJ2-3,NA,CATQPGAKGGTQYF,TGTGCCACCCAGCCAGGAGCCAAGGGGGGTACGCAGTATTTT
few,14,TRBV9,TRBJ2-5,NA,CASSVVDSGGTQYF,TGTGCCAGCAGCGTAGTTGACAGTGGAGGGACCCAGTACTTC